This T cell receptor (beta chain) was captured by sequencing in a study of blood T cells in healthy people across ages (dated by TCRdb to 2015 to 2017). With respect to the entire study: In model experiments, template switching captured about one uniquely barcoded TCR beta cDNA molecule for every two T cells. Four age groups were formed from the donors: young (average 16 years), middle-aged (just under 40), aged (roughly 59) and long-lived (82). The study measured age-related changes in TCR beta repertoire diversity using deep sequencing normalized with unique cDNA molecular identifiers. Using the same blood draw, the study looked at two additional independent replicas of 1 million unique cDNA reads for two donors, one aged 18 to 30 and the other aged 80 or older. To avoid experimental bias, donors of different ages were distributed randomly across sequencing lanes. Points the paper makes about the study in general: Estimates of total diversity based on one million sequenced T cells were considered lower bounds and underestimates. The long-lived group showed more naive CD4+ T cells, fewer expanded clones and increased TCR diversity than the aged group, suggesting age selection. Donor CMV infection status was unknown, potentially confounding age-related changes in expanded clonotypes. As age increased, observed TCR beta diversity per million T cells dropped in a roughly linear way, and a significant reduction was already evident by age roughly 40. Because profiling used bulk unsorted PBMCs, naive and antigen-experienced compartments could not be compared conclusively. The percentage of naive T cells measured by flow cytometry correlated strongly with observed TCR beta diversity.

The donors were 40 or so Caucasian individuals from Russia, aged roughly 6 to 100 years, who were systemically healthy. Each donor gave 8 to 10 milliliters of peripheral blood, collected into EDTA-treated Vacutainer tubes. Ficoll-Paque density-gradient centrifugation was used to isolate PBMCs, with at least 7 million per sample. Trizol reagent was used to extract total RNA from PBMCs, with at least 6 micrograms per sample. Naive CD45RAhigh/CD27high T cell percentages were measured by flow cytometry on a PBMC aliquot from every donor. In the case of this clonotype: Its antigen remains unidentified. Base-call qualities are not available, and no considerably larger clone is one nucleotide away.

Library method: 5' RACE. For sequencing, an Illumina HiSeq 2500 was employed. A second about 7 to 11 cycle PCR used a sample-barcoded 5' primer and a J-beta primer mix. Each TCR beta cDNA molecule received a unique molecular identifier from a template-switch 5' adaptor carrying 12 random nucleotides. Each sample yielded at least 3 million CDR3-containing paired-end reads. First-strand cDNA synthesis was performed from all RNA using the Mint cDNA synthesis kit, with priming by a TRBC-specific oligonucleotide. Following uracil-DNA glycosylase treatment, a first 18-cycle PCR with universal primers M1SS and BC2_uni_R was performed on all cDNA. On the authors' methods: Each sample was normalized by randomly selecting 1 million high-quality reads, each carrying a distinct molecular identifier. Reads sharing molecular identifiers were discarded rather than binned into consensus sequences. MiTCR, run with a Q25 quality threshold and the strictest error-elimination algorithm, handled CDR3 identification, clonotype clustering and error correction. A nonparametric unseen species model with Euler transformation was used to estimate lower-bound total TCR beta diversity. In-frame beta chains were kept once TCRdb had trimmed the public reads at Q25 with fastp and called clones with MiXCR. Every distinct CDR3 protein forms one entry, paired with its most common genes and DNA. The V and J calls come from TCRdb's annotation, not from the publication. The sample table contains just over 1 million distinct CDR3 sequences; only one count was recorded for around 45% of them. The ten largest clonotypes hold approximately 17% of the sample.

The CDR3 holds 16 amino acids from the cysteine to the phenylalanine. CDR3 DNA is the only sequence kept; it has 48 bases, read in frame from the first base. V is pruned by 2 bases and J by 1 base, leaving 3 bases of the junction without a gene match. Sequences SGHDN (CDR1) and FVKESK (CDR2) are obtained from the germline V gene. The V gene is TRBV14 and the J gene is TRBJ2-7, and TRBD2 aligns with 12 junction nucleotides. The TCR comes from a woman in her sixties or seventies in good health. Sequenced input: blood. The CDR3 reads CASSQLAGGPSYEQYF. Read as DNA, the sequence is TGTGCCAGCAGCCAACTAGCGGGAGGGCCTTCCTACGAGCAGTACTTC.